These 32 T cell receptor beta chains were all obtained from the same sample, sequenced in a study of PD-L1 blockade in urothelial cancer. The time point denotes: pretreatment peripheral blood. Profiled with immunoSEQ multiplex PCR; TCRdb holds only in-frame clones, not every one. This table holds roughly 77,000 clones, roughly 84% found once. The starting material was PBMCs, obtained around atezolizumab (anti-PD-L1) treatment. The receptors here all came from a woman between 65 and 79 years old with urothelial cancer.

J is TRBJ2-5 and V is TRBV28, with D possibly being TRBD2 (6 bases). Germline V gives CDR1 MDHEN, CDR2 SYDVKM. The V end lost 6 bases, the J end lost 5 bases, and 13 bases lay between the germline ends. This CDR3 contains 13 residues. The CDR3 nucleotides are TGTGCCAGCAGAGGCGGGACGTGGGAGACCCAGTACTTC. It yields the protein CASRGGTWETQYF.

V is TRBV10-3 and J is TRBJ2-1; TRBD1 matches 11 bases. Looked up from germline, CDR1 is ENHRY and CDR2 is SYGVKD. V trimming: 4 bases; J trimming: 6 bases; junction bases outside the gene matches: 5. The CDR3 spans 15 residues. CDR3 nucleotides: TGTGCCATCAGTGGGGGGACAGGGGGAGGCAATGAGCAGTTCTTC. Translation: CAISGGTGGGNEQFF.

V usage is TRBV19 and J usage is TRBJ2-1; 9 bases agree with TRBD2. The CDR3 is 16 residues long. The V segment lost 6 bases and the J segment 6 bases; nucleotides outside the gene matches: 12. Germline CDR1 reads LNHDA; CDR2 reads SQIVND (reference sequence). The DNA of the CDR3 is TGTGCCAGTAGCCGCCGTGAGGCGGGAGGGCGCAATGAGCAGTTCTTC. Protein product: CASSRREAGGRNEQFF.

This clone was counted only a few times. The chain employs TRBV2 and TRBJ1-3; D unclear. Between the trimmed V and J ends, which lost 3 bases and 3 bases, there was a span of 6 bases. Germline loops: CDR1 SNHLY, CDR2 FYNNEI. This CDR3 comprises 13 residues. CDR3 DNA sequence: TGTGCCAGCAGTGATCAACTTGGAAACACCATATATTTT. This translates into CASSDQLGNTIYF.

DNA of the CDR3: TGTGCCAGCGGATGGAGCGGCATAACCAATGAGCAGTTCTTC. It is translated as CASGWSGITNEQFF. The chain recombines TRBV6-1 with TRBJ2-1; TRBD2 is a possible D gene (5 bases). The CDR3 extends over 14 amino acids. The germline gives CDR1 MNHNS, CDR2 SASEGT. Between the trimmed V and J ends, which lost 8 bases and 6 bases, there was a span of 17 bases.

V usage is TRBV27 and J usage is TRBJ2-7, with TRBD2 matching over 7 bases. This CDR3 comprises 16 residues. Trimming took 3 bases from V and 2 from J; bases not matched to a gene: 10. Germline assignment: CDR1 MNHEY and CDR2 SMNVEV (reference sequence). CDR3 bases: TGTGCCAGCAGTTTTGGGTTCCGGCGGGGGACCTACGAGCAGTACTTC. It is translated as CASSFGFRRGTYEQYF.

This clone was seen just once. The rearrangement links TRBV5-1 to TRBJ1-4, with D perhaps matching TRBD1 (5 bases). Germline values: CDR1 SGHRS, CDR2 YFSETQ. Trimming left V 0 bases short and J 7 bases short, with 10 bases between. This CDR3 contains 14 residues. The CDR3 protein is CASSLDGQGEKLFF. As DNA, the CDR3 is TGCGCCAGCAGCTTGGATGGCCAGGGTGAAAAACTGTTTTTT.

This clone was seen only once. The chain carries TRBV6-5 and TRBJ2-5; a possible D gene is TRBD1 (5 bases). V was shortened by 2 bases and J by 5 bases, with 9 bases between the two germline ends. Germline CDR1 reads MNHEY; CDR2 reads SVGAGI. This CDR3 region has 13 residues. The CDR3 DNA is TGTGCCAGCAGTTACCAGGGCGGCGAGACCCAGTACTTC. Its protein is CASSYQGGETQYF.

The chain is built from TRBV7-2 and TRBJ1-4, with 8 nucleotides matching TRBD1. The germline gives CDR1 SGHTA, CDR2 FQGNSA. The CDR3 consists of 15 residues. With V trimmed by 4 bases and J by 5 bases, 6 bases remained unmatched. For the CDR3, the DNA is TGTGCCAGCAGCTCAGGGGGGACAGGCAATGAAAAACTGTTTTTT. This gives the protein CASSSGGTGNEKLFF.

This chain uses TRBV5-1 with TRBJ1-4; D is ambiguous. V was shortened by 4 bases and J by 5 bases, with 12 bases between the two germline ends. Germline V gives CDR1 SGHRS, CDR2 YFSETQ. The CDR3 covers 14 residues. The CDR3 region is CASSPGNQNEKLFF. The CDR3 region has the DNA TGCGCCAGCAGCCCCGGGAACCAAAATGAAAAACTGTTTTTT.

The gene calls are TRBV29-1 and TRBJ1-1; D is possibly TRBD1 (5 bases). The V end lost 6 bases, the J end lost 4 bases, and 12 bases lay between the germline ends. Germline CDR1 and CDR2: SQVTM and ANQGSEA. CDR3 length equals 12 residues. Here the CDR3 DNA reads TGCAGCGTGGCCAGGGCGAGCACTGAAGCTTTCTTT. This translates into CSVARASTEAFF.

The J gene is TRBJ1-3, the V gene TRBV5-4; D not resolved. CDR1 SGHNT and CDR2 YYREEE come from the germline V gene (reference sequence). This CDR3 spans 13 amino acids. Trimming cost V 3 bases and J 6 bases, with 10 bases left between them. CDR3 in amino acids: CASSYRGENTIYF. The DNA for the CDR3 is TGTGCCAGCAGCTACCGGGGAGAAAACACCATATATTTT.

This clone has just one count. The rearrangement uses TRBV18 and TRBJ1-1; 9 bases match TRBD1. The CDR3 consists of 14 residues. J gave up 4 bases and V 3 bases, and 3 bases lay outside the gene matches. The germline V gene has CDR1 KGHSH and CDR2 LQKENI. In nucleotides, the CDR3 is TGTGCCAGCTCACCGACAGGGGGATCCACTGAAGCTTTCTTT. Translated, it gives CASSPTGGSTEAFF.

The chain combines TRBV5-1 with TRBJ2-5; 8 bases agree with TRBD1. The CDR3 totals 15 residues. Germline loops: CDR1 SGHRS, CDR2 YFSETQ. V shed 5 bases, J shed 4 bases, and the junction held 10 bases outside the gene matches. CDR3: CASSPQGAGGETQYF. CDR3 bases: TGCGCCAGCAGTCCTCAGGGGGCAGGTGGAGAGACCCAGTACTTC.

This clone was observed a single time. The chain joins TRBV4-1 to TRBJ2-1; D might be TRBD2 (5 bases). This CDR3 is 13 amino acids long. Trimming removed 0 bases at V and 14 bases at J, with 14 bases between. Per germline, CDR1 MGHRA and CDR2 YSYEKL. CDR3 sequence (DNA): TGCGCCAGCAGCCAAGAGCTTTCCTACGGGGAGTTCTTC. The encoded protein is CASSQELSYGEFF.

The gene calls are TRBV11-2 and TRBJ1-5; D perhaps matches TRBD1 (6 bases). V lost 1 base to trimming and J lost 6 bases, with 7 bases between them. This CDR3 is 13 amino acids long. Germline V gene data show CDR1 as SGHAT and CDR2 as FQNNGV. The CDR3 DNA reads TGTGCCAGCAGCTTAGGCAGGGGTCAGCCCCAGCATTTT. It specifies CASSLGRGQPQHF.

V gene TRBV7-6 combines with J gene TRBJ2-7; TRBD2 matches 12 bases. This CDR3 region has 20 residues. J lost 5 bases, V lost 5 bases, and 22 bases had no gene match. Looked up from germline, CDR1 is SGHVS and CDR2 is FNYEAQ. The CDR3 loop reads CASSPRDRSPSGRAHHEQYF. The CDR3 DNA is TGTGCCAGCAGCCCCCGGGACAGGTCCCCTAGCGGGAGGGCCCATCACGAGCAGTACTTC.

V is TRBV18 and J is TRBJ2-7, with 9 bases aligning to TRBD1. CDR1 is KGHSH, CDR2 LQKENI, per germline. Losses at the gene ends were 2 bases for V and 6 bases for J; bases not matched to a gene: 8. CDR3 size: 15 residues. The CDR3 DNA follows: TGTGCCAGCTCACCAACGGGACAGGGTTTCGGCGAGCAGTACTTC. Its translation: CASSPTGQGFGEQYF. Variable domain in full (rest from reference TRBV18 and TRBJ2-7): NAGVMQNPRHLVRRRGQEARLRCSPMKGHSHVYWYRQLPEEGLKFMVYLQKENIIDESGMPKERFSAEFPKEGPSILRIQQVVRGDSAAYFCASSPTGQGFGEQYFGPGTRLTVT.

The genes are TRBV18 and TRBJ2-3, with 9 bases aligning to TRBD2. Losses at the gene ends were 3 bases for V and 0 bases for J; bases not matched to a gene: 10. Germline assignment: CDR1 KGHSH and CDR2 LQKENI. The CDR3 is 18 residues long. As DNA, the CDR3 is TGTGCCAGCTCACCGGTGGTAGCGGGGGTAGCTAGCACAGATACGCAGTATTTT. Translated, it gives CASSPVVAGVASTDTQYF. Combining the CDR3 with reference TRBV18 and TRBJ2-3 gives the whole variable domain NAGVMQNPRHLVRRRGQEARLRCSPMKGHSHVYWYRQLPEEGLKFMVYLQKENIIDESGMPKERFSAEFPKEGPSILRIQQVVRGDSAAYFCASSPVVAGVASTDTQYFGPGTRLTVL.

The chain carries TRBV10-2 and TRBJ1-1, with D perhaps matching TRBD1 (6 bases). Trimming removed 4 bases from V and 1 base from J, with 13 bases in between. Germline lookup yields CDR1 WSHSY and CDR2 SAAADI. This CDR3 has 15 residues. The CDR3 region has the DNA TGCGCCAGCAGTGTTGGCAGGGGTGCGAACACTGAAGCTTTCTTT. Its protein is CASSVGRGANTEAFF.

The gene calls are TRBV2 and TRBJ2-7; D perhaps matches TRBD1 (5 bases). Deletions cut 5 bases from V and 1 base from J, with 12 bases between. The CDR3 is made up of 14 amino acids. Germline V CDR1 and CDR2: SNHLY, FYNNEI. The CDR3 loop reads CASSWARDSYEQYF. In DNA form, the CDR3 reads TGTGCCAGCAGTTGGGCCAGGGATTCCTACGAGCAGTACTTC.

The gene calls are TRBV10-3 and TRBJ2-7; 9 nucleotides align to TRBD1. V lost 4 bases, J lost 2 bases, and 3 bases stayed unmatched. Germline CDR1 is ENHRY and CDR2 is SYGVKD. The CDR3 loop spans 14 amino acids. The CDR3 loop is CAISGTGVTYEQYF. CDR3 in DNA: TGTGCCATCAGTGGGACAGGGGTCACCTACGAGCAGTACTTC.

The rearrangement links TRBV4-3 to TRBJ2-1; 8 bases are shared with TRBD2. The length of the CDR3 is 14 residues. Trimming removed 1 base from V and 9 bases from J; junction bases left unmatched: 5. Germline CDR1 LGHNA, CDR2 YSLEER. The CDR3 DNA sequence: TGCGCCAGCAGCCAAGGGAGTAGCGGGGTTGAGCAGTTCTTC. Its translation is CASSQGSSGVEQFF.

The V gene is TRBV19, the J gene TRBJ2-7, with 7 positions matching TRBD1. V lost 5 bases and J lost 4; bases outside the gene matches: 8. The CDR3 covers 14 residues. Germline V gene sequence: CDR1 LNHDA, CDR2 SQIVND (reference sequence). CDR3 nucleotides: TGTGCCAGTAGTTCGCAGGGGGTTGCTTACGAGCAGTACTTC. Its translation: CASSSQGVAYEQYF.

V is TRBV5-1 and J is TRBJ1-1; 7 bases are shared with TRBD1. Germline V CDR1 and CDR2: SGHRS, YFSETQ. Unmatched junction bases numbered 2, after V lost 2 bases and J lost 1 base. The CDR3 has 14 residues. DNA for the CDR3: TGCGCCAGCAGCTTTGGACAGGCGAACACTGAAGCTTTCTTT. Its translation is CASSFGQANTEAFF.

This chain uses TRBV7-2 with TRBJ2-3; TRBD2 agrees at 7 bases. The CDR3 has 18 amino acids. With V trimmed by 1 base and J by 1 base, 11 bases remained unmatched. CDR1 is SGHTA and CDR2 is FQGNSA in the germline V gene. For the CDR3, the DNA is TGTGCCAGCAGCTTAGGCTCTCGGGGCGGGAGAGGCACAGATACGCAGTATTTT. As protein: CASSLGSRGGRGTDTQYF. Filled out from reference TRBV7-2 and TRBJ2-3, the complete variable domain reads GAGVSQSPSNKVTEKGKDVELRCDPISGHTALYWYRQSLGQGLEFLIYFQGNSAPDKSGLPSDRFSAERTGGSVSTLTIQRTQQEDSAVYLCASSLGSRGGRGTDTQYFGPGTRLTVL.

To note about this clone: A much larger clone lies one base from this, so it may be a read error. The chain has TRBV7-6 and TRBJ1-1; D is possibly TRBD1 (6 bases). CDR1 is SGHVS, CDR2 FNYEAQ, per germline. The CDR3 contains 14 residues. Trimming stripped 2 bases from V and 5 bases from J, with 12 bases between. This CDR3 is CASSLSGGQTEAFF. As DNA, the CDR3 is TGTGCCAGCAGCTTATCGGGGGGGCAAACTGAAGCTTTCTTT.

In nucleotides, the CDR3 is TGCGCCAGCAGCGACGCGGAGGGAGAGACCCAGTACTTC. It codes for CASSDAEGETQYF. V usage is TRBV5-1 and J usage is TRBJ2-5; D may be TRBD2 (6 bases). Trimming cost V 4 bases and J 4 bases, with 11 bases left between them. CDR3 length: 13 amino acids. Germline lookup yields CDR1 SGHRS and CDR2 YFSETQ.

V is TRBV23-1 and J is TRBJ1-1; 8 positions match TRBD1. TRBV23-1 is an open reading frame whose function is uncertain. With 6 bases clipped from V and 4 bases from J, the junction kept 16 bases outside the gene matches. The CDR3 is made up of 17 amino acids. Here the CDR3 reads CASRHRNHRGGGTEAFF. The CDR3 coding sequence is TGCGCCAGCAGGCATAGAAACCACAGGGGGGGTGGCACTGAAGCTTTCTTT.

This clone has just a few counts. The rearrangement uses TRBV5-4 and TRBJ2-7, with D maybe TRBD2 (6 bases). The V and J ends lost 4 bases and 9 bases respectively, with 14 bases between them. The CDR3 extends over 12 amino acids. Germline-derived CDR1 and CDR2 are SGHNT and YYREEE (reference sequence). CDR3 sequence: CASSLYQGGQYF. The CDR3 DNA follows: TGTGCCAGCAGCCTATATCAGGGAGGGCAGTACTTC.

The chain couples TRBV28 to TRBJ2-3; D remains ambiguous. The CDR3 contains 13 residues. CDR1 MDHEN and CDR2 SYDVKM come from the germline V gene. V was shortened by 7 bases and J by 0 bases, with 8 bases between the two germline ends. The CDR3 sequence is CASNSRSTDTQYF. As DNA, the CDR3 is TGTGCCAGCAACTCCAGGAGCACAGATACGCAGTATTTT. Drawing the rest from reference TRBV28 and TRBJ2-3, the complete variable domain is DVKVTQSSRYLVKRTGEKVFLECVQDMDHENMFWYRQDPGLGLRLIYFSYDVKMKEKGDIPEGYSVSREKKERFSLILESASTNQTSMYLCASNSRSTDTQYFGPGTRLTVL.

V gene TRBV2 combines with J gene TRBJ2-5, with a possible D match to TRBD2 (6 bases). This CDR3 has 14 amino acids. Germline-derived CDR1 and CDR2 are SNHLY and FYNNEI. Between the trimmed V and J ends, which lost 3 bases and 4 bases, there was a span of 12 bases. For the CDR3, the DNA is TGTGCCAGCAGTGAGACCGGGACTGGAGAGACCCAGTACTTC. Residues: CASSETGTGETQYF.